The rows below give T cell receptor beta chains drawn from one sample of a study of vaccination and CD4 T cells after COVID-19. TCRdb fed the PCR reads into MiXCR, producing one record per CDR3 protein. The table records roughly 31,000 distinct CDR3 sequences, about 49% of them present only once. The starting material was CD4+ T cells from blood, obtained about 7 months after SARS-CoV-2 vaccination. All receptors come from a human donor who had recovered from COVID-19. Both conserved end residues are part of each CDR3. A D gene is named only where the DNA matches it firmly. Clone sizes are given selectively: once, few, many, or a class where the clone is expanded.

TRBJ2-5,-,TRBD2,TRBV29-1,TGCAGCGTTGAGCCTAGCGGAGAGACCCAGTACTTC,CSVEPSGETQYF
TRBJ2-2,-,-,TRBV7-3,TGTGCCAGCAGCCTCAAGGGCCCCGGGGAGCTGTTTTTT,CASSLKGPGELFF
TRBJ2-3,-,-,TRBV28,TGTGCCAGCAGTTCCCAGGGAATGAGCACAGATACGCAGTATTTT,CASSSQGMSTDTQYF
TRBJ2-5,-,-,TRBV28,TGTGCCAGCAGTTTACGAGGGTTTGGCCGGCAAGAGACCCAGTACTTC,CASSLRGFGRQETQYF
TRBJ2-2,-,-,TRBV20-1,TGCAGTGCAGTCCGGGACCCCAGAGGAACCGGGGAGCTGTTTTTT,CSAVRDPRGTGELFF
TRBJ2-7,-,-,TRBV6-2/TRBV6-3,TGTGCCAGCAGTTACTCCGGAGGAGCCTACGAGGAGCAGTACTTC,CASSYSGGAYEEQYF
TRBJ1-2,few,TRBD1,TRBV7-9,TGTGCCAGCACCAATCAACAGGGGAACTATGGCTACACCTTC,CASTNQQGNYGYTF
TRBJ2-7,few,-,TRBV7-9,TGTGCCAGCAGCTTATATGTACCCGAGCAGTACTTC,CASSLYVPEQYF
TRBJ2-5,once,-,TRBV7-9,TGTGCCAGCAGCTTGACAAGTGCTTATGGCGGGGAGACCCAGTACTTC,CASSLTSAYGGETQYF
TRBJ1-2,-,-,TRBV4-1,TGTGCCAGCAGCCATGGACAGAACTATGGCTACACCTTC,CASSHGQNYGYTF
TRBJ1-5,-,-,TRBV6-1,TGTGCCAGCAGTGTGATGGAGAATCAGCCCCAGCATTTT,CASSVMENQPQHF